The rows below give T cell receptor beta chains drawn from one sample of a study of shared clonotypes between healthy human individuals. Sequencing was performed with immunoSEQ multiplex PCR; in TCRdb, only in-frame clones are kept and a portion is missing. The sample yields about half a million clones, roughly 80% seen once. Material for sequencing was PBMCs. These receptor sequences come from a woman aged 40 to 50 in good health. Some clones in this sample may be carry-over from other donors' samples. Both conserved end residues are part of each CDR3. A D gene is named only where the DNA matches it firmly. Size tells how often a clone was seen (once, few, many) or the class of an expanded clone, and some rows leave it out.

abundance	j_gene	v_gene	d_gene	CDR3nt	CDR3aa
NA	TRBJ2-3	TRBV4-3	TRBD1	TGCGCCGGCAGCCAAGGGAAGACAGGGGGGACAGATACGCAGTATTTT	CAGSQGKTGGTDTQYF
NA	TRBJ1-5	TRBV30	TRBD1	TGTGCCTTCCTCAGGGGGCGAAAAGTTTATAGCAATCAGCCCCAGCATTTT	CAFLRGRKVYSNQPQHF
NA	TRBJ2-7	TRBV6-1	NA	TGTGCCAGCATTCCCCAGGGGGGGCTAGTCCACGAGCAGTACTTC	CASIPQGGLVHEQYF
few	TRBJ2-7	TRBV4-2	NA	TGTGCCAGCAGCCAAGAATGGGGTCGCGAGCAGTACTTC	CASSQEWGREQYF
NA	TRBJ2-1	TRBV10-3	NA	TGTGCCATCAGTGAGTCCGCAGGGGGGATCTCCTACAATGAGCAGTTCTTC	CAISESAGGISYNEQFF
NA	TRBJ2-2	TRBV7-3	NA	TGTGCCAGCAGCTTGGTAGCGGTCCCGAACACCGGGGAGCTGTTTTTT	CASSLVAVPNTGELFF
NA	TRBJ1-2	TRBV30	NA	TGTGCCTGGAGTGGATTAAGGGAAGATAATGGGTTGGCCTATGGCTACACCTTC	CAWSGLREDNGLAYGYTF
NA	TRBJ2-5	TRBV29-1	NA	TGCAGCGTCCGAAGGGGGGAGACCCAGTACTTC	CSVRRGETQYF
few	TRBJ1-1	TRBV11-2	NA	TGTGCCAGCAGCCGAGGGGTTTACGGCACTGAAGCTTTCTTT	CASSRGVYGTEAFF
once	TRBJ2-3	TRBV5-1	NA	TGCGCCAGCGCCATGTCCACAGATACGCAGTATTTT	CASAMSTDTQYF
NA	TRBJ1-5	TRBV7-8	NA	TGTGCCAGCAGCTTAGGCGGGACCGCTAATCAGCCCCAGCATTTT	CASSLGGTANQPQHF
NA	TRBJ2-1	TRBV18	TRBD2	TGTGCCAGCTCACCAAGGACTAGCGGGGCGTACAATGAGCAGTTCTTC	CASSPRTSGAYNEQFF
NA	TRBJ2-7	TRBV19	TRBD1	TGTGCCAGTAGAGACCTACAGGGGAAGGCCTACGAGCAGTACTTC	CASRDLQGKAYEQYF
NA	TRBJ1-2	TRBV18	NA	TGTGCCAGCTCACCGGGGACGGCGGGGGACTATGGCTACACCTTC	CASSPGTAGDYGYTF
many	TRBJ1-4	TRBV9	NA	TGTGCCAGCAGCGCGGGGGGAGCTAATGAAAAACTGTTTTTT	CASSAGGANEKLFF
NA	TRBJ2-1	TRBV10-3	TRBD2	TGTGCCATCAGTGAGTCCCTAGCGGGAGGGTTGGATGAGCAGTTCTTC	CAISESLAGGLDEQFF
NA	TRBJ2-5	TRBV2	NA	TGTGCCAGCAGTGAGGGTAGGGAGGTGGAGACCCAGTACTTC	CASSEGREVETQYF
NA	TRBJ1-5	TRBV6-1	NA	TGTGCCAGCAGTTTCGGACGGAGCAATCAGCCCCAGCATTTT	CASSFGRSNQPQHF
NA	TRBJ2-1	TRBV12-5	NA	TGTGCTAGTGGGCCCGGGGCTGGTGGCAATGAGCAGTTCTTC	CASGPGAGGNEQFF
NA	TRBJ2-5	TRBV18	NA	TGTGCCAGCTCACCAACGTCAGGCCAAGAGACCCAGTACTTC	CASSPTSGQETQYF
few	TRBJ2-1	TRBV30	NA	TGTGCCTGGAGTGTAGGCGGGAATGGCAATGAGCAGTTCTTC	CAWSVGGNGNEQFF
NA	TRBJ2-1	TRBV28	NA	TGTGCCAGCAGGGGGACTTCCTACAATGAGCAGTTCTTC	CASRGTSYNEQFF
NA	TRBJ2-1	TRBV2	NA	TGTGCCAGCAGTGAAGCGCCGCCTAGCCAATCTCTGGACAATGAGCAGTTCTTC	CASSEAPPSQSLDNEQFF
NA	TRBJ2-2	TRBV6-1	TRBD2	TGTGCCAGCAGTGAAGCGGCGGGAGGGTTAGGCGGGGAGCTGTTTTTT	CASSEAAGGLGGELFF
NA	TRBJ1-2	TRBV9	NA	TGTGCCAGCAGCGGATCAGGTGCCTCTAGGTATGGCTACACCTTC	CASSGSGASRYGYTF
NA	TRBJ2-7	TRBV9	TRBD2	TGTGCCAGCAGCGTAGATGCTAGCGGGAGTGCTTGGCACGAGCAGTACTTC	CASSVDASGSAWHEQYF
NA	TRBJ2-2	TRBV30	NA	TGTGCCTGGAGAGGGGTGCGTGCCGGGGAGCTGTTTTTT	CAWRGVRAGELFF
NA	TRBJ2-1	TRBV4-3	NA	TGCGCCAGCAGCCCATACATCTTCTCCTACAATGAACAGTTCTTC	CASSPYIFSYNEQFF
NA	TRBJ1-5	TRBV4-3	NA	TGCGCCAGCAGCCAGAAAGTAGATCAGCCCCAGCATTTT	CASSQKVDQPQHF
NA	TRBJ1-2	TRBV6-5	TRBD1	TGTGCCAGCGGCCCAGGGGGCGGGGGCGGGGGCTACACCTTC	CASGPGGGGGGYTF
NA	TRBJ2-7	TRBV6-1	TRBD1	TGTGCCAGCAAATCAGGACAGGTCCACGTCGAGCAGTACTTC	CASKSGQVHVEQYF
NA	TRBJ2-7	TRBV20-1	NA	TGCAGTGTTGGGACCCCCCCAGAGCAGCACTTC	CSVGTPPEQHF
NA	TRBJ2-7	TRBV7-3	TRBD1	TGTGCCAGCAGCGCGGACAGGGGCGGTGAGCAGTACTTC	CASSADRGGEQYF
NA	TRBJ2-2	TRBV5-8	NA	TGTGCCAGCAGCTATGGGAACACCGGGGAGCTGTTTTTT	CASSYGNTGELFF
NA	TRBJ2-1	TRBV25-1	NA	TGTGCCAGCAGTGAATTCGGCCGGGGCCGTGAGCAGTTCTTC	CASSEFGRGREQFF
NA	TRBJ2-1	TRBV27	NA	TGTGCCAGCAGTCCCTACCCGGACTGGGACCAGGGGCGCAATGAGCAGTTCTTC	CASSPYPDWDQGRNEQFF
NA	TRBJ1-1	TRBV7-3	NA	TGTGCCAGCAGCTTAGTAGGATTGGCGCTAGGTGAAGCTTTCTTT	CASSLVGLALGEAFF
NA	TRBJ1-2	TRBV7-2	NA	TGTGCCAGCAGCTTAGCCGAGGGTGCTTATGGCTACACCTTC	CASSLAEGAYGYTF
many	TRBJ2-1	TRBV4-3	TRBD2	TGCGCCAGCAGCTTGACTAGCGGGAGTTTCGATGAGCAGTTCTTC	CASSLTSGSFDEQFF
once	TRBJ2-3	TRBV5-4	TRBD2	TGTGCCAGCAGCGCGGGACTAGCGAGGGGGGATACGCAGTATTTT	CASSAGLARGDTQYF
NA	TRBJ2-5	TRBV7-2	TRBD1	TGTGCCAGCAGCCCCGGGACAGGGAATCAAGAGACCCAGTACTTC	CASSPGTGNQETQYF
NA	TRBJ1-1	TRBV19	NA	TGTGCCAGTAGTATGGGGTCCAACACTGAAGCTTTCTTT	CASSMGSNTEAFF
NA	TRBJ2-1	TRBV2	NA	TGTGCCAGCAGTAACCAACTAGCCCAGCAGTTCTTC	CASSNQLAQQFF
NA	TRBJ1-5	TRBV19	TRBD1	TGTGCCAGTAGTACCTCCAGGGGGATTAAGAGCAATCAGCCCCAGCATTTT	CASSTSRGIKSNQPQHF
NA	TRBJ2-6	TRBV5-6	NA	TGTGCCAGCAGCTTGTGGAGCTCTGGGGCCAACGTCCTGACTTTC	CASSLWSSGANVLTF
NA	TRBJ2-3	TRBV28	NA	TGTGCCAGCAGAGGGGACAACACAGATACGCAGTATTTT	CASRGDNTDTQYF
NA	TRBJ2-1	TRBV5-1	TRBD2	TGCGCCAGCAGCTCCGGGACTAGCGGTCCGAGTGAGCAGTTCTTC	CASSSGTSGPSEQFF
NA	TRBJ2-5	TRBV10-2	TRBD2	TGCGCCAGCAGGGTAGCGGGAGGGCAAGAGACCCAGTACTTC	CASRVAGGQETQYF
NA	TRBJ2-3	TRBV5-7	NA	TGTGCCAGCAGCGTTACGGCAGGCAGCACAGATACGCAGTATTTT	CASSVTAGSTDTQYF
NA	TRBJ2-3	TRBV7-2	NA	TGTGCCAGCAGCTACCTGCGTGGCGTTGCAGTTGATACGCAGTATTTT	CASSYLRGVAVDTQYF
NA	TRBJ1-6	TRBV2	TRBD1	TGTGCCAGCAGGGACAGGGTTTCACCCCTCCACTTT	CASRDRVSPLHF
NA	TRBJ2-7	TRBV4-2	NA	TGTGCCAGCAGCCAAGACCTTATCTACGAGCAGTACTTC	CASSQDLIYEQYF
few	TRBJ2-7	TRBV6-5	NA	TGTGCCAGCAGTTACTCGTGGACCCCGTCCCCCTACGAGCAGTACTTC	CASSYSWTPSPYEQYF
NA	TRBJ2-1	TRBV30	TRBD2	TGTGCCTGGAGGGTGGGACTAGCGGGACGGAATGAGCAGTTCTTC	CAWRVGLAGRNEQFF
few	TRBJ1-3	TRBV7-8	NA	TGTGCCAGCAGCCATACTTCCCTTTTGGGAAACACCATATATTTT	CASSHTSLLGNTIYF
NA	TRBJ2-7	TRBV11-2	NA	TGTGCCAGCAGTCCCCCCCGAGGCGGCTCCTACGAGCAGTACTTC	CASSPPRGGSYEQYF
medium-sized	TRBJ2-7	TRBV4-3	NA	TGCGCCAGCAGCCAATTTGCGGGGCCCTACGAGCAGTACTTC	CASSQFAGPYEQYF
NA	TRBJ2-1	TRBV9	NA	TGTGCCAGCGAAGCGGGCAGCTCCTACAATGAGCAGTTCTTC	CASEAGSSYNEQFF
once	TRBJ2-1	TRBV2	TRBD2	TGTGCCACTAGCGGGAGAGGCTGGGGCAACAATGAGCAGTTCTTC	CATSGRGWGNNEQFF
NA	TRBJ2-7	TRBV11-2	NA	TGTGCCAGCAGCTTAGATCAGGGGAGACTCTACGAGCAGTACTTC	CASSLDQGRLYEQYF